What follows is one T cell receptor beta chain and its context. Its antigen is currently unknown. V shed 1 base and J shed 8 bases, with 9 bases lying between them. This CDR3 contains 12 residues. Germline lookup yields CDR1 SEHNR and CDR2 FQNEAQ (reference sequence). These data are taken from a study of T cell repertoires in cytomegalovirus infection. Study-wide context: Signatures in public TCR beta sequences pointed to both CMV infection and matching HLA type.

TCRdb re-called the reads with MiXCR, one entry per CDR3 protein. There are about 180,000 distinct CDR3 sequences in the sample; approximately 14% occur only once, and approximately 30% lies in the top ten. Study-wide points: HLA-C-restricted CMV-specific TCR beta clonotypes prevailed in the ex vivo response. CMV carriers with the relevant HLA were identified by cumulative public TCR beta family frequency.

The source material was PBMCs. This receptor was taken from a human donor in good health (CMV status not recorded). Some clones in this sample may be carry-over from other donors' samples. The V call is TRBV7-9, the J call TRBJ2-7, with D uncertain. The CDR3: CASSLGIPQQYF. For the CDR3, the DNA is TGTGCCAGCAGCTTAGGGATCCCCCAGCAGTACTTC.